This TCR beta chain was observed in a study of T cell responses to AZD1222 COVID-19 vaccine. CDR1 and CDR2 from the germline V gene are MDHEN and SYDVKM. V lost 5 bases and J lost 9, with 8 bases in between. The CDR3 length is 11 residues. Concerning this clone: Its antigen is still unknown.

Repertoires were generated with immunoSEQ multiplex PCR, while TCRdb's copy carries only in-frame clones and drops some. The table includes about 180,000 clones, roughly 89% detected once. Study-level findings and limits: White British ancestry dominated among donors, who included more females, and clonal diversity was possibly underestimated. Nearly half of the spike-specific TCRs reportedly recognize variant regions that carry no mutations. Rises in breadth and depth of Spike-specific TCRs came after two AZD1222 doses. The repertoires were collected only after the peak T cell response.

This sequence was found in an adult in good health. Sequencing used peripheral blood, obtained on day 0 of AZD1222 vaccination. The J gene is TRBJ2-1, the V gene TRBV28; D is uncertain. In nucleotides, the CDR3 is TGTGCCAGCAGTCGGGCCCGTGAGCAGTTCTTC. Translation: CASSRAREQFF.